The rows below give T cell receptor beta chains drawn from one sample of a study of control samples from healthy donors and cancer patients. Profiling relied on immunoSEQ multiplex PCR, and the TCRdb table lists in-frame clones only, not all of them. This sample has 95,000 to 150,000 clones; roughly 87% occur once, and the top ten carry around 2%. What was sequenced was blood. The source of these receptors is a man aged 18-30 years in good health. CDR3s include the opening cysteine and the closing phenylalanine or tryptophan. The D gene is left open where the match is weak. Size values are once, few and many counts, or a class for expanded clones, and some rows have none.

J | V | size | D | DNA | CDR3
TRBJ1-2 | TRBV5-1 | - | - | TGCGCCAGCAGCGTGGACAGTCAATATGGCTACACCTTC | CASSVDSQYGYTF
TRBJ2-7 | TRBV9 | - | TRBD2 | TGTGCCAGCAGCGGTAGGGGACTAGGGAAAGACGAGCAGTACTTC | CASSGRGLGKDEQYF
TRBJ2-5 | TRBV4-1 | few | - | TGCGCCAGCAGCCAAGGGTCCGGGACAATAGTAGAGACCCAGTACTTC | CASSQGSGTIVETQYF
TRBJ2-5 | TRBV5-1 | few | - | TGCGCCAGCAGCTACCGGGCCACTGCGACCCAGTACTTC | CASSYRATATQYF
TRBJ2-1 | TRBV12-5 | - | - | TGTGCTAGTGGTTTGGGACTAGATTACAATGAGCAGTTCTTC | CASGLGLDYNEQFF
TRBJ2-1 | TRBV19 | - | TRBD2 | TGTGCCAGTAGCTTAGGACTAGCGGGAGTTGCCGGTTCCATTGAGCAGTTCTTC | CASSLGLAGVAGSIEQFF
TRBJ1-1 | TRBV9 | - | TRBD1 | TGTGCCAGCAGCGCATCGGGACAGGGGTTCGTGGCTGAAGCTTTCTTT | CASSASGQGFVAEAFF
TRBJ2-3 | TRBV4-1 | - | TRBD2 | TGCGCCAGCAGCCCCACGACTAGCGGGAGAGTAGATACGCAGTATTTT | CASSPTTSGRVDTQYF
TRBJ2-7 | TRBV25-1 | - | - | TGTGCCAGCAGTGATAACAGGGAACTCTACGAGCAGTACTTC | CASSDNRELYEQYF
TRBJ1-4 | TRBV6-5 | - | - | TGTGCCAGCAGTTCCGTGCCTGGGAATGAAAAACTGTTTTTT | CASSSVPGNEKLFF
TRBJ1-4 | TRBV13 | - | - | TGTGCCAGCAGCTTTTGGGCAGGGGTCCGAAGACTGTTTTTT | CASSFWAGVRRLFF
TRBJ2-1 | TRBV7-8 | - | - | TGTGCCAGCAGCCCCACTAGGAGCTCCTACAATGAGCAGTTCTTC | CASSPTRSSYNEQFF
TRBJ1-2 | TRBV29-1 | few | - | TGCAGCGTTACTCCCCCATACACCTTC | CSVTPPYTF
TRBJ2-1 | TRBV5-1 | - | - | TGCGCCAGCACATTCTCCGGGACCATGAATGAGCAGTTCTTC | CASTFSGTMNEQFF
TRBJ2-1 | TRBV7-3 | - | TRBD1 | TGTGCCAGCAGCCCAGCCGGGACAGAAGGTACGAATGAGCAGTTCTTC | CASSPAGTEGTNEQFF
TRBJ2-1 | TRBV7-6 | - | - | TGTGCCAGCGGGACGGGCGGAAATTACAATGAGCAGTTCTTC | CASGTGGNYNEQFF
TRBJ2-1 | TRBV7-2 | once | TRBD2 | TGTGCCAGCAGCTTTAGCGGGAGAGGGTACAATGAGCAGTTCTTC | CASSFSGRGYNEQFF
TRBJ2-3 | TRBV7-6 | once | - | TGTGCCAGCAGCTTATTCCGGGACTGGCGAGCAGATACGCAGTATTTT | CASSLFRDWRADTQYF
TRBJ1-1 | TRBV12-3/TRBV12-4 | once | - | TGTGCCAGCAGTTTTTTGAACACTGAAGCTTTCTTT | CASSFLNTEAFF
TRBJ1-4 | TRBV2 | - | TRBD1 | TGTGCCAGCAACCCAAAGGGGGTAGGACAGGGGGATCGTAATGAAAAACTGTTTTTT | CASNPKGVGQGDRNEKLFF
TRBJ1-5 | TRBV10-3 | - | - | TGTGCCATCAGTGATGTGGGTCAGCCCCAGCATTTT | CAISDVGQPQHF
TRBJ1-2 | TRBV4-3 | - | TRBD1 | TGCGCCAGCAGCCAAGGTAGGGGGACAGTCTATGGCTACACCTTC | CASSQGRGTVYGYTF
TRBJ1-1 | TRBV18 | - | - | TGTGCCAGCTCGGGGGATTCGGGTGAAGCTTTCTTT | CASSGDSGEAFF
TRBJ2-1 | TRBV30 | - | - | TGTGCCTGCGGTTCGGGGAACAATGAGCAGTTCTTC | CACGSGNNEQFF
TRBJ2-2 | TRBV21-1 | - | - | TGTGCCAGCAGCAAGCGGTCAGTGTCCGGGACTAGCGGGACGAACACCGGGGAGCTGTTTTTT | CASSKRSVSGTSGTNTGELFF